This TCR beta chain was retrieved from a study of CD8 T cells in Susac syndrome. Random hexamers were used to reverse transcribe an amount of roughly 0.45 to 1 ug RNA. In TCRdb, the immunoSEQ multiplex PCR reads were re-called with MiXCR into one record per CDR3 protein. The repertoire holds under 200,000 distinct CDR3 sequences, with 90% to 96% as singletons. V lost 5 bases, J lost 4 bases, and 10 bases lay in between. CDR1 is DFQATT, CDR2 SNEGSKA, per germline (reference sequence). The CDR3 totals 12 residues. This chain links TRBV20-1 with TRBJ2-3, with D perhaps TRBD2 (6 bases). The material sequenced was CD4+ T cells from PBMCs. This sequence originates from a human donor with Susac syndrome. This CDR3 reads CSAVTRADTQYF. In nucleotides, the CDR3 is TGCAGTGCTGTGACTAGGGCAGATACGCAGTATTTT.